What follows describes a single TCR beta chain. Profiled with immunoSEQ multiplex PCR; TCRdb holds only in-frame clones, not every one. The sample records around 62,000 clones, roughly 91% being singletons. CDR3 size: 16 residues. Losses at the gene ends were 7 bases for V and 2 bases for J; bases not matched to a gene: 11. Germline V lookup: CDR1 MGHDK, CDR2 SYGVNS. These data belong to a study of T cell changes during pregnancy in multiple sclerosis. The sequence was obtained from a female donor in good health, enrolled as a control in a pregnancy study. The specimen comprised peripheral blood, sampled in the second trimester of pregnancy. The chain recombines TRBV25-1 with TRBJ2-5; 9 positions agree with TRBD1. CDR3 sequence (DNA): TGTGCCAGCACCGAAATGAACGGGACAGGGCAAGAGACCCAGTACTTC. Protein: CASTEMNGTGQETQYF.